This T cell receptor (beta chain) was found in a study of blood T cell repertoires in COVID-19. Study-wide context: COVID-19 samples collected from the United States, Italy and Spain covered acute and convalescent phases.

The Seattle site enrolled patients during active infection and followed them longitudinally. Germline assignment: CDR1 MDHEN and CDR2 SYDVKM. This CDR3 is 13 amino acids long. Trimming at V came to 8 bases and at J to 5 bases, leaving 6 bases not matched to a gene. In the source study's methods: Estimation of nucleated cell counts was performed using reference gene primer amplification. Using immunoSEQ multiplex PCR, the repertoire was profiled, and TCRdb retains in-frame clones only, with some absent. The DNA was the basis for D and trimming; V, J and clone size are from that table. This table has 150,000 to 200,000 clones, about four fifths appearing once.

The rearrangement uses TRBV28 and TRBJ2-7, with 10 bases lining up with TRBD2. The sample was peripheral blood. This TCR was recovered from a woman older than 75 with COVID-19, enrolled during active disease. CDR3 in DNA: TGTGCCAGCGAGCGGGAGGGCCTGGACGAGCAGTACTTC. Translating it yields CASEREGLDEQYF. Using reference TRBV28 and TRBJ2-7 for the parts outside the CDR3, the full variable domain is DVKVTQSSRYLVKRTGEKVFLECVQDMDHENMFWYRQDPGLGLRLIYFSYDVKMKEKGDIPEGYSVSREKKERFSLILESASTNQTSMYLCASEREGLDEQYFGPGTRLTVT.